This TCR beta chain was found in a study of CD8+CD57+ T cells in acquired aplastic anemia. For the study at large: Around 3.5 ug was the average amount of DNA from sorted CD4+ and CD8+ cells. Study-wide results and limits: No significant patient-versus-control difference appeared in CD8+ Simpson's diversity. Patients had around 30 CD8+ CDR3 sequences in common with controls (the shared set).

The sample holds a few counts of this clonotype. Its antigen is unidentified. The CDR3 is made up of 14 amino acids. V was shortened by 4 bases and J by 4 bases, with 13 bases between the two germline ends. Germline-derived CDR1 and CDR2 are LGHDT and YNNKEL (reference sequence). Patients picked for sequencing had shown CD8+CD57+ cell expansion detected by flow cytometry. As a group, the patients uniformly had severe acquired aplastic anemia. Genomic DNA served as template for TCR beta VDJ and CDR3 profiling. In TCRdb, the reads were re-called with MiXCR into one record per CDR3 protein. The top ten hold approximately 20% of the sample, which has 200,000 to 250,000 distinct CDR3 sequences, less than 60% seen once.

This chain connects TRBV3-1 to TRBJ1-2; TRBD1 is a possible D gene (5 bases). This TCR was sampled from a human donor with aplastic anemia. Sequencing used sorted CD4+, CD8+, or CD8+CD57+ T cells (not recorded which) from PBMCs. CDR3 region: CASSPPGSFYGYTF. CDR3 bases: TGTGCCAGCAGCCCGCCAGGGAGCTTCTATGGCTACACCTTC.